What follows is one T cell receptor beta chain and its context. In the original analysis: Estimation of nucleated cell counts was performed using reference gene primer amplification. Some clones are missing from TCRdb's copy, which holds only in-frame ones; the method was immunoSEQ multiplex PCR. The DNA was the basis for D and trimming; V, J and clone size are from that table. The repertoire holds 150,000 to 200,000 clones, with approximately 85% as singletons. The entry originates in a study of blood T cell repertoires in COVID-19. Seattle participants joined during active infection and were tracked over time. The CDR3 totals 16 residues. The germline V gene encodes CDR1 SGHRS and CDR2 YFSETQ. V lost 2 bases to trimming and J lost 8 bases, with 17 bases between them.

Specimen: peripheral blood. This chain connects TRBV5-1 to TRBJ1-6; D might be TRBD1 (5 bases). The source of this sequence is a woman aged 60 to 75 with COVID-19, enrolled during active disease. The CDR3 bases are TGCGCCAGCAGCTTAGACAAGGGGATTGGTTATTCACCCCTCCACTTT. It yields the protein CASSLDKGIGYSPLHF.